This TCR beta chain was sequenced during a study of vaccination effects on CD4 cells after COVID-19. In the ViraFEST assay, antigen-specific CD4+ clonotypes were identified by expansion after peptide-pool stimulation. When 10 to 11 days of culture had elapsed, CD4+ T cells were isolated. None of these healthy vaccinees had been infected with SARS-CoV-2 before vaccination. As regards this clone: No antigen is known for it.

The table came from immunoSEQ multiplex PCR; TCRdb's copy has only in-frame clones and leaves some out. The table shows approximately 25,000 clones, with approximately 80% occurring only once. The source of this sequence is a human donor who received a COVID-19 vaccine. This material consisted of CD4+ T cells from PBMCs cultured with HCoV-NL63 spike peptides, taken before COVID-19 vaccination.

The CDR3 reads CASSLGQTYEQYF. CDR3 sequence (DNA): TGTGCCAGCAGTTTGGGGCAGACCTACGAGCAGTACTTC. The V and J genes are TRBV12-3 or TRBV12-4 and TRBJ2-7; possible D gene TRBD1, 5 bases. V shed 3 bases and J shed 2 bases, with 8 bases lying between them. CDR3 length: 13 residues.